This T cell receptor (beta chain) is drawn from a study of T-cell memory formation after mild COVID-19. Overall study results and limits: A balance of CD4 and CD8 characterized clones contracting day 15 to 85, whereas later expanders leaned CD4+. Confirmation of SARS-CoV-2 specificity was lacking for second-wave clones peaking day 37.

TCR alpha and TCR beta cDNA libraries with sample barcodes and UMIs came from 5'RACE using constant-segment primers. TCRdb re-analysed the 5' RACE reads in MiXCR, keeping a single row per CDR3 protein. This table holds a few hundred thousand distinct CDR3 sequences, 16% found once. CDR3 length: 15 amino acids. Trimming stripped 5 bases from V and 4 bases from J, with 17 bases between. Germline V gene data show CDR1 as SGHAT and CDR2 as FQNNGV. A note on this clonotype: Its antigen is unknown.

The clonotype was recovered from a man aged 18 to 29 who had mild COVID-19 (a few samples of this study predate the infection). Cell type and time point are not known. Material for sequencing was PBMCs or a T cell subset sorted from them (not recorded which). J is TRBJ2-5 and V is TRBV11-2; D possibly uses TRBD1 or TRBD2 (6 bases each). The CDR3 spells CASSATRGARETQYF. CDR3 DNA: TGTGCCAGCAGCGCGACGAGGGGGGCTAGAGAGACCCAGTACTTC. Based on the CDR3 plus reference TRBV11-2 and TRBJ2-5, the full variable domain is EAGVAQSPRYKIIEKRQSVAFWCNPISGHATLYWYQQILGQGPKLLIQFQNNGVVDDSQLPKDRFSAERLKGVDSTLKIQPAKLEDSAVYLCASSATRGARETQYFGPGTRLLVL.